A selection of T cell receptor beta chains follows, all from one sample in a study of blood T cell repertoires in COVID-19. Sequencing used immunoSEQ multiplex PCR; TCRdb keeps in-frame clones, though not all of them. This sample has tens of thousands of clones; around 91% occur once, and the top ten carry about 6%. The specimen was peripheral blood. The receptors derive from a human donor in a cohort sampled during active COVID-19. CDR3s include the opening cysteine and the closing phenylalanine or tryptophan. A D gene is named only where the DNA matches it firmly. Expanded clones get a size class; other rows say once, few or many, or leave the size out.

DNA: TGTGCCAGCTCACCGGACTTGGAGGGGCCCCAGCATTTT; CDR3: CASSPDLEGPQHF; J: TRBJ1-5; size: NA; V: TRBV18; D: NA
DNA: TGCGCCAGCCGCCTTACCGCTACCCACAGGGAGACTGAAGCTTTCTTT; CDR3: CASRLTATHRETEAFF; J: TRBJ1-1; size: NA; V: TRBV5-1; D: NA
DNA: TGTGCCAGCAGCCTTGAGGCGAACACCGGGGAGCTGTTTTTT; CDR3: CASSLEANTGELFF; J: TRBJ2-2; size: NA; V: TRBV6-4; D: NA
DNA: TGTGCCAGCAGCTTAAACACTGAAGCTTTCTTT; CDR3: CASSLNTEAFF; J: TRBJ1-1; size: NA; V: TRBV2; D: NA
DNA: TGTGCCAGCAGCGCCGGCGGGACAGGCGCACGCGAGCAGTACTTC; CDR3: CASSAGGTGAREQYF; J: TRBJ2-7; size: NA; V: TRBV7-3; D: TRBD1
DNA: TGTGCCAGCAGCTTAGTCGGGCAGGGGGCGCTCAATGAGCAGTTCTTC; CDR3: CASSLVGQGALNEQFF; J: TRBJ2-1; size: NA; V: TRBV7-6; D: TRBD1
DNA: TGTGCCAGCAGTAGGGAGGAGGGAAACACTGAAGCTTTCTTT; CDR3: CASSREEGNTEAFF; J: TRBJ1-1; size: once; V: TRBV6-5; D: NA
DNA: TGCGCCAGCCACTCAGCAGGATTTAACACTGAAGCTTTCTTT; CDR3: CASHSAGFNTEAFF; J: TRBJ1-1; size: NA; V: TRBV4-1; D: NA
DNA: TGTGCCAGCTCACCGACTCCCGGGACAGGGGGCTACGAGCAGTACTTC; CDR3: CASSPTPGTGGYEQYF; J: TRBJ2-7; size: NA; V: TRBV18; D: TRBD1
DNA: TGTGCCAGCAGCTTCGGGACAGGGGGAGAAAAACTGTTTTTT; CDR3: CASSFGTGGEKLFF; J: TRBJ1-4; size: NA; V: TRBV5-5; D: TRBD1
DNA: TGTGCCAGCTCACTTGGACTAGCGGGCTTCAATGAGCAGTTCTTC; CDR3: CASSLGLAGFNEQFF; J: TRBJ2-1; size: NA; V: TRBV18; D: TRBD2
DNA: TGTGCCAGCAGCATGGACTTAGATACGCAGTATTTT; CDR3: CASSMDLDTQYF; J: TRBJ2-3; size: NA; V: TRBV5-6; D: NA
DNA: TGTGCCAGCAGTGAGCGTTCGGGACACAACTATGGCTACACCTTC; CDR3: CASSERSGHNYGYTF; J: TRBJ1-2; size: NA; V: TRBV25-1; D: NA
DNA: TGTGCCAGCAGTTACCCCCCCTCTACGAACACCGGGGAGCTGTTTTTT; CDR3: CASSYPPSTNTGELFF; J: TRBJ2-2; size: NA; V: TRBV6-2/TRBV6-3; D: NA
DNA: TGTGCCAGCAGCTTGGTCGGCTATGGCTACACCTTC; CDR3: CASSLVGYGYTF; J: TRBJ1-2; size: once; V: TRBV5-6; D: NA
DNA: TGTGCCAGCAGTCGACCCGGGACAGGGACCTACGAGCAGTACTTC; CDR3: CASSRPGTGTYEQYF; J: TRBJ2-7; size: NA; V: TRBV5-4; D: TRBD1
DNA: TGTGCCAGCAGCAAAGTACTGGGACAGAACTCCTACGAGCAGTACTTC; CDR3: CASSKVLGQNSYEQYF; J: TRBJ2-7; size: NA; V: TRBV5-8; D: TRBD1